A single sample is the source of the 8 T cell receptor beta chains below, sequenced in a study of blood T cell repertoires in COVID-19. Sequencing used immunoSEQ multiplex PCR; TCRdb keeps in-frame clones, though not all of them. Among 150,000 to 200,000 clones listed, about 85% were seen once. Specimen: peripheral blood. Every receptor here comes from a man in his fifties or sixties who had recovered from COVID-19.

The J gene is TRBJ1-5, the V gene TRBV24-1; D unresolved. The V end was cut by 9 bases, the J end by 3 bases, with 11 bases between. The CDR3 loop spans 13 amino acids. Germline-derived CDR1 and CDR2 are KGHDR and SFDVKD. In DNA form, the CDR3 reads TGTGCCACCGCTGGAGACTCCAATCAGCCCCAGCATTTT. Translated, it gives CATAGDSNQPQHF.

The chain carries TRBV9 and TRBJ2-3, with TRBD2 matching 8 bases. Germline values: CDR1 SGDLS, CDR2 YYNGEE. This CDR3 has 17 residues. Trimming took 0 bases from V and 5 from J; bases not matched to a gene: 11. CDR3 bases: TGTGCCAGCAGCGTAGGGACGGGGGGGCTGTTAGGAGATACGCAGTATTTT. It translates to CASSVGTGGLLGDTQYF.

The CDR3, as DNA: TGTGCCAGTAGTATACGCGGGGGCTCCTACAATGAGCAGTTCTTC. This codes for CASSIRGGSYNEQFF. The V call is TRBV19, the J call TRBJ2-1; 7 nucleotides align to TRBD2. Trimming took 2 bases from V and 0 from J; bases not matched to a gene: 1. The CDR3 covers 15 residues. The V gene's germline CDR1 is LNHDA and CDR2 SQIVND (reference sequence).

This sequence joins TRBV7-6 and TRBJ1-1; D gene unclear. The CDR3 length is 14 residues. The V and J ends lost 7 bases and 1 base respectively, with 13 bases between them. Per the germline V gene, CDR1 is SGHVS and CDR2 is FNYEAQ. The CDR3 DNA reads TGTGCCAGCATCCCGGGAGGAACGAACACTGAAGCTTTCTTT. Its translation is CASIPGGTNTEAFF.

The genes are TRBV7-9 and TRBJ2-7, with 12 bases identical to TRBD1. Germline CDR1 and CDR2: SEHNR and FQNEAQ (reference sequence). Trimming cost V 1 base and J 6 bases; bases outside gene matches: 7. The length of the CDR3 is 16 residues. CDR3 DNA sequence: TGTGCCAGCAGCTTAGAGTTCGGGACAGGGGGCTCCGAGCAGTACTTC. Its protein is CASSLEFGTGGSEQYF.

The J gene is TRBJ2-3, the V gene TRBV3-1 (or the pseudogene TRBV3-2); 9 bases are shared with TRBD2. V gave up 1 base and J gave up 9 bases; unmatched junction bases: 8. Germline V gene sequence: CDR1 LGHDT, CDR2 YNNKEL (reference sequence). This CDR3 has 15 residues. CDR3 region: CASSQVISGGVTQYF. CDR3 nucleotide sequence: TGTGCCAGCAGCCAAGTGATTAGCGGGGGCGTCACGCAGTATTTT.

The rearrangement links TRBV5-1 to TRBJ1-1; no clear D gene. V was cut by 0 bases and J by 0 bases, with 12 bases left in between. This CDR3 is 16 amino acids long. CDR1 and CDR2 from the germline V gene are SGHRS and YFSETQ. The CDR3, as DNA: TGCGCCAGCAGCTTGGGGCAGACAACCATGAACACTGAAGCTTTCTTT. It encodes CASSLGQTTMNTEAFF.

The genes are TRBV5-1 and TRBJ2-5, with 7 bases matching TRBD2. The CDR3 is 15 amino acids. J gave up 0 bases and V 3 bases, and 5 bases lay outside the gene matches. Looked up from germline, CDR1 is SGHRS and CDR2 is YFSETQ. CDR3 sequence reads: CASSSGGGNQETQYF. CDR3 coding DNA: TGCGCCAGCAGCTCTGGGGGGGGGAACCAAGAGACCCAGTACTTC.